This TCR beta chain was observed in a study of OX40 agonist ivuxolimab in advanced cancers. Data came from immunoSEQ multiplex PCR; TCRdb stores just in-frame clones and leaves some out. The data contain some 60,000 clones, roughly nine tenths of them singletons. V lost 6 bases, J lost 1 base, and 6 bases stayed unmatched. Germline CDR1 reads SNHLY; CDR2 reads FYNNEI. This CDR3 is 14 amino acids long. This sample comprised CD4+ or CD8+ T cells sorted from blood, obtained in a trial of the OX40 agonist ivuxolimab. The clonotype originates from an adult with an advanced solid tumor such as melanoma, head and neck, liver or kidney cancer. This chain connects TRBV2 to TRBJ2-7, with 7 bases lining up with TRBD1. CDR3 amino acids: CASRLGTASYEQYF. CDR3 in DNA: TGTGCCAGCAGGCTCGGGACAGCTTCCTACGAGCAGTACTTC.